The 21 T cell receptor beta chains given below trace back to one sample, sequenced in a study of blood T cells in healthy people across ages. Next came a second PCR, run for about 7 to 11 cycles, which used a sample-barcoded 5' primer along with a J-beta primer mix. Via MiXCR, TCRdb re-called the 5' RACE reads, giving one row per CDR3 protein. In the table there are 780,000 or so distinct CDR3 sequences, more than 55% of which are singletons. Sequencing was carried out using blood. These receptors originate from a man in his forties in good health.

The chain employs TRBV9 and TRBJ2-4; D is possibly TRBD1 (6 bases). The tail of the sequence fits TRBJ2-7 better, so the J call may be wrong. In germline, CDR1 is SGDLS, CDR2 YYNGEE. CDR3 length: 14 residues. CDR3 sequence: CASSPRDIAYEQYF. The DNA for the CDR3 is TGTGCCAGCAGCCCCCGGGACATCGCGTACGAGCAGTACTTC.

The chain employs TRBV25-1 and TRBJ2-7, with TRBD2 as a possible D gene (5 bases). Germline V lookup: CDR1 MGHDK, CDR2 SYGVNS. Deletions cut 8 bases from V and 3 bases from J, with 17 bases between. The CDR3 totals 14 residues. This chain's CDR3 is CASLPSGGHYEQYF. The CDR3 region has the DNA TGTGCCAGCCTTCCGAGCGGCGGCCACTACGAGCAGTACTTC.

This clonotype was seen a few times. The chain carries TRBV2 and TRBJ1-2, with a tentative D call TRBD1 (6 bases). Germline loops: CDR1 SNHLY, CDR2 FYNNEI. V shed 3 bases and J shed 2 bases, with 16 bases lying between them. This CDR3 has 16 amino acids. The CDR3 protein is CASSDGSDRQNYGYTF. The CDR3, as DNA: TGTGCCAGCAGTGACGGGTCGGACAGACAGAACTATGGCTACACCTTC.

The sample holds one count of this clonotype. This chain links TRBV12-3 or TRBV12-4 with TRBJ2-7; possibly TRBD1 for D (6 bases). V lost 6 bases and J 2 bases, leaving 17 bases between the germline ends. The CDR3 has 15 amino acids. The CDR3 here is CASSNEDTGPYEQYF. For the CDR3, the DNA is TGTGCCAGCAGCAACGAGGACACAGGGCCCTACGAGCAGTACTTC.

This chain joins TRBV5-1 and TRBJ2-1; D ambiguous. Trimming removed 1 base from V and 5 bases from J, with 10 bases in between. Germline loops: CDR1 SGHRS, CDR2 YFSETQ. The CDR3 is 14 residues long. The CDR3 spells CASSLRNRNNEQFF. CDR3 coding DNA: TGCGCCAGCAGCTTGAGAAACAGAAACAATGAGCAGTTCTTC.

The table lists this clonotype with a count of one. The chain employs TRBV6-5 and TRBJ2-3; 8 bases match TRBD2. Looked up from germline, CDR1 is MNHEY and CDR2 is SVGAGI. The CDR3 length is 14 residues. Trimming cost V 10 bases and J 5 bases; bases outside gene matches: 11. CDR3 amino acids: CATHLNSGIDTQYF. The CDR3 DNA follows: TGTGCCACCCACCTGAATAGCGGGATAGATACGCAGTATTTT.

This chain joins TRBV20-1 and TRBJ2-2; 10 bases are shared with TRBD2. V shed 5 bases, J shed 0 bases, and the junction held 9 bases outside the gene matches. The CDR3 sequence is 17 residues long. CDR1 is DFQATT and CDR2 is SNEGSKA in the germline V gene (reference sequence). CDR3 protein: CSAARLAGAANTGELFF. CDR3 sequence (DNA): TGCAGTGCTGCAAGACTAGCGGGCGCCGCGAACACCGGGGAGCTGTTTTTT.

V gene TRBV28 combines with J gene TRBJ2-1, with a tentative D call TRBD2 (5 bases). From germline, CDR1 is MDHEN and CDR2 SYDVKM. The ends were cut back, 5 bases at V and 2 bases at J, with 13 bases in the middle. The CDR3 spans 15 residues. The CDR3 DNA follows: TGTGCCAGCAGTCGCCCCGGGGAGCCCTACAATGAGCAGTTCTTC. Translated, it gives CASSRPGEPYNEQFF.

V gene TRBV20-1 combines with J gene TRBJ2-4; 8 bases agree with TRBD1. The CDR3 length is 16 residues. Trimming removed 3 bases from V and 7 bases from J; junction bases left unmatched: 14. Germline V gene data show CDR1 as DFQATT and CDR2 as SNEGSKA (reference sequence). The CDR3, as DNA: TGCAGTGCTAGGTATTCAGGGGGCCCGCGTCGCAACATTCAGTACTTC. This encodes CSARYSGGPRRNIQYF.

The CDR3 is CASSLGGTSGTYEQYF. The CDR3 DNA reads TGTGCCAGCAGCTTAGGGGGGACTAGCGGAACCTACGAGCAGTACTTC. The rearrangement links TRBV7-6 to TRBJ2-7, with TRBD2 matching over 11 bases. Germline V gene lookup returns CDR1 SGHVS and CDR2 FNYEAQ. The CDR3 length is 16 residues. V was clipped by 1 base and J by 2 bases; unmatched bases: 4.

The chain employs TRBV20-1 and TRBJ1-6; 7 bases line up with TRBD1. The CDR3 loop spans 14 amino acids. Trimming cost V 4 bases and J 7 bases; bases outside gene matches: 7. Germline values: CDR1 DFQATT, CDR2 SNEGSKA (reference sequence). CDR3 sequence: CSATPGTANSPLHF. CDR3 bases: TGCAGTGCTACCCCCGGGACAGCCAATTCACCCCTCCACTTT.

The gene calls are TRBV6-6 and TRBJ1-4, with D possibly being TRBD1 (6 bases). The CDR3 covers 15 residues. The V gene's germline CDR1 is MNHNY and CDR2 SVGAGI (reference sequence). The ends were cut back, 6 bases at V and 0 bases at J, with 11 bases in the middle. CDR3 in DNA: TGTGCCAGCAGATCAACAGGGTCAACTAATGAAAAACTGTTTTTT. This gives the protein CASRSTGSTNEKLFF.

The J gene is TRBJ2-1, the V gene TRBV10-2; no definite D call. Germline V lookup: CDR1 WSHSY, CDR2 SAAADI. The CDR3 is 10 residues long. V lost 8 bases and J 10 bases, leaving 9 bases between the germline ends. In DNA, the CDR3 is TGCGCCAGCGTCGGGCGGGAGCAGTTCTTC. Translated: CASVGREQFF.

V is TRBV10-3 and J is TRBJ1-2; 10 positions agree with TRBD1. V shed 4 bases and J 3 bases; nucleotides not matched to a gene: 2. The germline V gene encodes CDR1 ENHRY and CDR2 SYGVKD. This CDR3 is 14 amino acids long. The CDR3 DNA reads as TGTGCCATCAGTGGGGGACAGGGGTACTATGGCTACACCTTC. It translates to CAISGGQGYYGYTF.

This clonotype has a count of ten or more. The rearrangement uses TRBV6-2 or TRBV6-3 and TRBJ1-1; no reliable D call. Germline CDR1 is MNHEY and CDR2 is SVGEGT. Trimming stripped 6 bases from V and 1 base from J, with 3 bases between. CDR3 length equals 11 residues. CDR3: CASRTNTEAFF. CDR3 coding DNA: TGTGCCAGCAGAACGAACACTGAAGCTTTCTTT.

This clonotype was seen more than once but under ten times. A read error may be the cause here, since a much bigger clone is one base away. The chain carries TRBV6-6 and TRBJ2-5; the D gene is possibly TRBD1 (6 bases). V lost 5 bases and J lost 11, with 18 bases in between. This CDR3 spans 13 amino acids. The germline V gene encodes CDR1 MNHNY and CDR2 SVGAGI (reference sequence). The CDR3 region has the DNA TGTGCCAGCAGTCTAGAGACAGGCAATGAGCAGTACTTC. This gives the protein CASSLETGNEQYF.

This sequence joins TRBV7-6 and TRBJ2-5; D not certain. Trimming shortened V by 1 base and J by 2 bases, and 11 bases separated the two germline ends. From germline, CDR1 is SGHVS and CDR2 FNYEAQ. This CDR3 has 15 amino acids. The CDR3 region is CASSLGPTSQETQYF. The DNA of the CDR3 is TGTGCCAGCAGCTTAGGGCCAACTTCTCAAGAGACCCAGTACTTC.

This clonotype has just a few counts. V and J are TRBV7-3 and TRBJ2-7; TRBD2 agrees at 10 bases. CDR1 and CDR2 (germline): SGHTA, FQGTGA. This CDR3 comprises 15 residues. The V and J ends lost 4 bases and 6 bases, in that order; junction bases with no gene match: 9. The CDR3 spells CASSSTGTSVTEQYF. CDR3 bases: TGTGCCAGCAGCTCCACCGGGACTAGCGTGACCGAGCAGTACTTC.

CDR3 protein: CSAREGAYEQYF. The CDR3 DNA reads TGCAGTGCTAGAGAGGGAGCCTACGAGCAGTACTTC. The J gene is TRBJ2-7, the V gene TRBV20-1, with D possibly TRBD2 on 5 matching bases. The V and J ends lost 0 bases and 2 bases respectively, with 5 bases between them. Germline V CDR1 and CDR2: DFQATT, SNEGSKA (reference sequence). The CDR3 consists of 12 residues.

The chain links TRBV5-1 to TRBJ2-5; D gene unclear. Germline V CDR1 and CDR2: SGHRS, YFSETQ. The CDR3 loop spans 14 amino acids. With 5 bases removed from V and 1 base from J, the gap between germline ends came to 12 bases. The CDR3, as DNA: TGCGCCAGCAGGAACCCCAGCGCCCAAGAGACCCAGTACTTC. This codes for CASRNPSAQETQYF.

The V gene is TRBV6-5, the J gene TRBJ2-7, with 8 bases matching TRBD1. Germline values: CDR1 MNHEY, CDR2 SVGAGI. V was clipped by 5 bases and J by 4 bases; unmatched bases: 4. The CDR3 covers 13 residues. For the CDR3, the DNA is TGTGCCAGCAGTACAGGGGGTTTGTACGAGCAGTACTTC. Amino acids: CASSTGGLYEQYF.